The following is a T cell receptor beta chain sequence with its context. Its antigen is still unknown. These data are taken from a study of CD8+ T cells in alopecia areata. Germline loops: CDR1 MNHEY, CDR2 SMNVEV (reference sequence). V was clipped by 2 bases and J by 0 bases, with 11 bases between them. CDR3 size: 15 residues. The sequencing template was cDNA reverse transcribed from extracted RNA. Data came from immunoSEQ multiplex PCR; TCRdb stores just in-frame clones and leaves some out. The repertoire holds about 200,000 clones, 56% seen once, with about 5.3% in the top ten. The authors sorted CD4+ and CD8+ T cells from PBMCs. Study outcomes and limitations: Greater clonality was observed in lesional scalp samples, especially alopecia totalis/universalis, versus normal scalp.

The chain employs TRBV27 and TRBJ2-7; TRBD2 is a possible D gene (6 bases). The sequenced sample consisted of CD8+ T cells sorted from blood. The sequence was obtained from a human donor in good health. CDR3: CASSLASASSYEQYF. CDR3 sequence (DNA): TGTGCCAGCAGTTTAGCTAGCGCGAGCTCCTACGAGCAGTACTTC.